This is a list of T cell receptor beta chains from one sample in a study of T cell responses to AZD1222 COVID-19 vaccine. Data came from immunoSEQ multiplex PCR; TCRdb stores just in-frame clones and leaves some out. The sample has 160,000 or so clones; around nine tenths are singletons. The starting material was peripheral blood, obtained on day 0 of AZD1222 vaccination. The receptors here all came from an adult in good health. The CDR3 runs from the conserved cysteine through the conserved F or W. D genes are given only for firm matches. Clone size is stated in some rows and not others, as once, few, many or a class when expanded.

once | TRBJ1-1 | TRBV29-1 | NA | TGCAGCGTTGGACTAGGAGTGGCTGAAGCTTTCTTT | CSVGLGVAEAFF
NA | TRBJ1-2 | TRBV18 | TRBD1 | TGTGCCAGCTCACTCCGGACAGGGGCTGGGAACTATGGCTACACCTTC | CASSLRTGAGNYGYTF
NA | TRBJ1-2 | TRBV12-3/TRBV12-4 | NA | TGTGCCAGCAGTTCTCACCCCAGGGGTGAGTACACCTTC | CASSSHPRGEYTF
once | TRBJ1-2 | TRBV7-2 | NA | TGTGCCAGCAGCTTACGGTCCCAATCCGGGACGCGTTATGGCTACACCTTC | CASSLRSQSGTRYGYTF
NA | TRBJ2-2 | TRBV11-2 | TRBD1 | TGTGCCAGCAGCCACTCTGGGCAGGGGGCCACCGGGGAGCTGTTTTTT | CASSHSGQGATGELFF
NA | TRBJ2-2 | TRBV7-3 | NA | TGTGCCAGCAGCTTAACGGGCGTACCGACCGGGGAGCTGTTTTTT | CASSLTGVPTGELFF
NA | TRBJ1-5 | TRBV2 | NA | TGTGCCAGCAAAGAAGGACGGTGGGGCAATCAGCCCCAGCATTTT | CASKEGRWGNQPQHF
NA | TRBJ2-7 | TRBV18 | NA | TGTGCCAGCTCACCGCAGGACGAGCAGTACTTC | CASSPQDEQYF
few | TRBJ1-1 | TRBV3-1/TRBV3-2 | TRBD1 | TGTGCCAGCAGCCAAGGAGACAGGGGAGCTTTCTTT | CASSQGDRGAFF
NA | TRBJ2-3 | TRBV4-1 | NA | TGCGCCAGCAGCCTATCGGGGGCGGGCCCTAGCACAGATACGCAGTATTTT | CASSLSGAGPSTDTQYF
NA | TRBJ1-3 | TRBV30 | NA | TGTGCCTGGACGCCCTGGAGGGACTTTTTGAATGGAAACACCATATATTTT | CAWTPWRDFLNGNTIYF
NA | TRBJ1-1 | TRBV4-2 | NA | TGTGCCAGCAGCCAAGATCTTGAGGGAAACACTGAAGCTTTCTTT | CASSQDLEGNTEAFF
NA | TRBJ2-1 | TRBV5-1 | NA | TGCGCCAGCAGCTCCGGGTCCCTTGGATTGAATGAGCAGTTCTTC | CASSSGSLGLNEQFF
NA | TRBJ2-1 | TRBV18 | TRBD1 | TGTGCCAGCTCACCGCTAAGAGACAGGGACTACAATGAGCAGTTCTTC | CASSPLRDRDYNEQFF
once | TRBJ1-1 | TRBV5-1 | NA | TGCGCCAGCGGCATCGGGACCGCGGGTACTGAAGCTTTCTTT | CASGIGTAGTEAFF
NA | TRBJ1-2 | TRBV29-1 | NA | TGCAGCGTTGAGCACCTTGAGAAGGGCTACACCTTC | CSVEHLEKGYTF
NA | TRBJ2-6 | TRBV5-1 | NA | TGCGCCAGCAGCTTGGGATCTGTATCTGGGGCCAACGTCCTGACTTTC | CASSLGSVSGANVLTF
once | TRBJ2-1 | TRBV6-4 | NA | TGTGCCAGCAGTGACTGGGCGGTTAGCTCCTACAATGAGCAGTTCTTC | CASSDWAVSSYNEQFF
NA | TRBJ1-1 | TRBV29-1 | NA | TGCAGCGCCGCGCCGAGACACGCTGAAGCTTTCTTT | CSAAPRHAEAFF
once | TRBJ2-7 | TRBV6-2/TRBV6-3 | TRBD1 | TGTGCCAGCAGTACTCCGGACAGGATCTTACTGAGCTCCTACGAGCAGTACTTC | CASSTPDRILLSSYEQYF
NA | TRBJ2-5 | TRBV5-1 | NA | TGCGCCAGCAGCTTGGCCGTGTTGTCTCGGCGCCAAGAGACCCAGTACTTC | CASSLAVLSRRQETQYF
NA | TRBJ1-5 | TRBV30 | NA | TGTGCCTGGGGAGGACAGTCATCCCAGCCCCAGCATTTT | CAWGGQSSQPQHF
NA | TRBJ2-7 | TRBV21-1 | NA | TGTGCCAGCAGCCCTCGGACAGGGAGAGACGAGCAGTACTTC | CASSPRTGRDEQYF